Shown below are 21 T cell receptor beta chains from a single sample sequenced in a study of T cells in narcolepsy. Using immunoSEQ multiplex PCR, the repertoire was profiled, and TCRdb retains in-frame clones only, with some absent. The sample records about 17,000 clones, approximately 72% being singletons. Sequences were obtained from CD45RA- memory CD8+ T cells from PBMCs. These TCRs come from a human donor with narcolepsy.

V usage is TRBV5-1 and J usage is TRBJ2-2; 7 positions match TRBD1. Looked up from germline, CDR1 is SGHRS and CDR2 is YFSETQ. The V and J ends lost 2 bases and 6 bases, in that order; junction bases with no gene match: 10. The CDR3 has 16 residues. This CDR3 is CASSFYRGDLPGELFF. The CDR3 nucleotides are TGCGCCAGCAGCTTCTACAGGGGAGATCTCCCCGGGGAGCTGTTTTTT.

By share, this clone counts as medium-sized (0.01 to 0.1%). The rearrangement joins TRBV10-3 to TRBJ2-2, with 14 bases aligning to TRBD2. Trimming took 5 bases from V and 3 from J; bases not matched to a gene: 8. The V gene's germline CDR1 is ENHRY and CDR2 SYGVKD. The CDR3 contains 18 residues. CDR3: CAISPPGLAGADTGELFF. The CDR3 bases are TGTGCCATCAGTCCACCGGGACTAGCGGGAGCCGACACCGGGGAGCTGTTTTTT.

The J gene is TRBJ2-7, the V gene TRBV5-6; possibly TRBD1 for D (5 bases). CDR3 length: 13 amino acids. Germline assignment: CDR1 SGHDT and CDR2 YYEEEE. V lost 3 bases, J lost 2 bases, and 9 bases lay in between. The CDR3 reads CASSYGQAYEQYF. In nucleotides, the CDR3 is TGTGCCAGCAGCTACGGACAAGCCTACGAGCAGTACTTC.

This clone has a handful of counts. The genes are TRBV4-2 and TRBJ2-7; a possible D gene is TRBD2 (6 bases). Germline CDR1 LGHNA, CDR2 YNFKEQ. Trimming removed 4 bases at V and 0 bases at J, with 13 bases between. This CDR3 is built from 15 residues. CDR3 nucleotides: TGTGCCAGCAGCCGTTTCCGGGACTCCTCCTACGAGCAGTACTTC. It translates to CASSRFRDSSYEQYF.

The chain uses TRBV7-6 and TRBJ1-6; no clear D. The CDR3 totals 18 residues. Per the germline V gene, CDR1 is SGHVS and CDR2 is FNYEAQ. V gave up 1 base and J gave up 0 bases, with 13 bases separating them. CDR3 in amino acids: CASSLVSGSSSYNSPLHF. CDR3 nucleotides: TGTGCCAGCAGCTTAGTATCGGGATCGAGCTCCTATAATTCACCCCTCCACTTT. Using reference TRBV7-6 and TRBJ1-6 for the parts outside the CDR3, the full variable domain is GAGVSQSPRYKVTKRGQDVALRCDPISGHVSLYWYRQALGQGPEFLTYFNYEAQQDKSGLPNDRFSAERPEGSISTLTIQRTEQRDSAMYRCASSLVSGSSSYNSPLHFGNGTRLTVT.

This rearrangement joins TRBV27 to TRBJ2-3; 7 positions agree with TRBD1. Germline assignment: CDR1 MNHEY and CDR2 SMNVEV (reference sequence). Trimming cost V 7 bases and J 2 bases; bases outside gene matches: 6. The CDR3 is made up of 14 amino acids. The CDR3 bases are TGTGCCAGCAATACTGGGACAGCCACAGATACGCAGTATTTT. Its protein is CASNTGTATDTQYF.

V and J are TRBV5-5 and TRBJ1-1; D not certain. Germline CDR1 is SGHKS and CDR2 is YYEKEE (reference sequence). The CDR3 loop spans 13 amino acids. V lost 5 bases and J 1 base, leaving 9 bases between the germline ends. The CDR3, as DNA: TGTGCCAGCAGTCCCGTCGAGAACACTGAAGCTTTCTTT. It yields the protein CASSPVENTEAFF.

This chain's CDR3 is CASSLSVTNTEAFF. The CDR3 region has the DNA TGTGCCAGCAGCCTTTCCGTTACGAACACTGAAGCTTTCTTT. V usage is TRBV5-4 and J usage is TRBJ1-1; no clear D. CDR3 length: 14 residues. Germline CDR1 is SGHNT and CDR2 is YYREEE (reference sequence). Trimming took 4 bases from V and 1 from J, leaving 11 bases between them.

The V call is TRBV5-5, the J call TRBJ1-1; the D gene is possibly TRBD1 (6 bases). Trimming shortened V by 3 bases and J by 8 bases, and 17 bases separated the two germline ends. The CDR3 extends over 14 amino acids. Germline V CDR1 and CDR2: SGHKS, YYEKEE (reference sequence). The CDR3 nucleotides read TGTGCCAGCAGCTCCCAGGGGAGGAGTAGAGAAGCTTTCTTT. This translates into CASSSQGRSREAFF.

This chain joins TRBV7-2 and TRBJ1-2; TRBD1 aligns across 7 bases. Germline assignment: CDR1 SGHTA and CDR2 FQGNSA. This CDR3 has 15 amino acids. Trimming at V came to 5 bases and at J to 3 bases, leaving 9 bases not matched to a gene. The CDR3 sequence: CASSPRQGWDYGYTF. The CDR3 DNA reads TGTGCCAGCAGCCCTAGACAGGGTTGGGACTATGGCTACACCTTC.

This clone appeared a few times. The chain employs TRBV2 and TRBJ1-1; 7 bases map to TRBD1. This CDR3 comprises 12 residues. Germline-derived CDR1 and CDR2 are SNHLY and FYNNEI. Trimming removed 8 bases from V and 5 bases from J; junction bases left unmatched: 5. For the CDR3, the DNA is TGTGCCAGCGAGGGACAGCTAACTGAAGCTTTCTTT. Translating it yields CASEGQLTEAFF.

Here the CDR3 DNA reads TGTGCCAGCAGCCAAACGTTCGCCCCGAGCTCCTACAATGAGCAGTTCTTC. Its translation is CASSQTFAPSSYNEQFF. The rearrangement joins TRBV4-2 to TRBJ2-1; D is uncertain. Trimming took 2 bases from V and 0 from J, leaving 14 bases between them. The germline gives CDR1 LGHNA, CDR2 YNFKEQ. This CDR3 spans 17 amino acids.

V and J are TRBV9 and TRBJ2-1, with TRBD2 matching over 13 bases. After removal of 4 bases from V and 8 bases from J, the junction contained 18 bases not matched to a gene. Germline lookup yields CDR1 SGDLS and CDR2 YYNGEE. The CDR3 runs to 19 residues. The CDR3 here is CASSTYTGLAGEEDDEQFF. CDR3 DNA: TGTGCCAGCAGCACATATACCGGACTAGCGGGGGAAGAGGACGATGAGCAGTTCTTC. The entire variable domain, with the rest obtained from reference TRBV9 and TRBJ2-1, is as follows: DSGVTQTPKHLITATGQRVTLRCSPRSGDLSVYWYQQSLDQGLQFLIQYYNGEERAKGNILERFSAQQFPDLHSELNLSSLELGDSALYFCASSTYTGLAGEEDDEQFFGPGTRLTVL.

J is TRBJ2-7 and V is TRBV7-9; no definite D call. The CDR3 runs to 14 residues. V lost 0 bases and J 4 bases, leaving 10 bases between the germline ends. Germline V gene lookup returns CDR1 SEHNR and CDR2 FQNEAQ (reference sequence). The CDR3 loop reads CASSLALGQYEQYF. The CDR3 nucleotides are TGTGCCAGCAGCTTAGCGCTAGGGCAATACGAGCAGTACTTC.

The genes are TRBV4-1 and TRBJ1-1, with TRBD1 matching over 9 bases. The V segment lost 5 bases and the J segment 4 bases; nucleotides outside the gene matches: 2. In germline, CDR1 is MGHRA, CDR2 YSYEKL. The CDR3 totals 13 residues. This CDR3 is CASSLTGGTEAFF. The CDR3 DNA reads TGCGCCAGCAGCTTGACAGGGGGCACTGAAGCTTTCTTT.

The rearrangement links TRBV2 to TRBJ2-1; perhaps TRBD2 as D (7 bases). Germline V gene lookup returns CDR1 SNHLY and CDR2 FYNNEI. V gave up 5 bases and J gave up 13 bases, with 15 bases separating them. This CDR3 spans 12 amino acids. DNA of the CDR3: TGTGCCAGCAGTCTAGGGGGGGATTCACAGTTCTTC. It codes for CASSLGGDSQFF.

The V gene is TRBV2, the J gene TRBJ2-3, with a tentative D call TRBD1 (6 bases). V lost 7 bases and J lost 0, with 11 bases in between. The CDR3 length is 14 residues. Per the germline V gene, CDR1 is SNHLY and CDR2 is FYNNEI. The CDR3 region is CASTWTESTDTQYF. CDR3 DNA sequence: TGTGCCAGCACCTGGACAGAAAGCACAGATACGCAGTATTTT. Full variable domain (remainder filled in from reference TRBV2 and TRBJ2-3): EPEVTQTPSHQVTQMGQEVILRCVPISNHLYFYWYRQILGQKVEFLVSFYNNEISEKSEIFDDQFSVERPDGSNFTLKIRSTKLEDSAMYFCASTWTESTDTQYFGPGTRLTVL.

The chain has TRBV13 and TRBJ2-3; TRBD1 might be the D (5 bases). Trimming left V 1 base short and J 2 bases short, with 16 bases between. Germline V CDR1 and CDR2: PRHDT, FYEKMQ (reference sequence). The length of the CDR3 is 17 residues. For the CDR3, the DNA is TGTGCCAGCAGCTTAGCTCATCCTGGACACCACACAGATACGCAGTATTTT. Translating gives CASSLAHPGHHTDTQYF.

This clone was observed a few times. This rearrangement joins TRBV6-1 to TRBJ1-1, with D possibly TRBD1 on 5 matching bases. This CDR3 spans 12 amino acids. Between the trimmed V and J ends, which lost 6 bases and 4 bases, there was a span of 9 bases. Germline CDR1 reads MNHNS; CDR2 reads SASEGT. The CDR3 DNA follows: TGTGCCAGCAGGTGGGGGTCCACTGAAGCTTTCTTT. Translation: CASRWGSTEAFF.

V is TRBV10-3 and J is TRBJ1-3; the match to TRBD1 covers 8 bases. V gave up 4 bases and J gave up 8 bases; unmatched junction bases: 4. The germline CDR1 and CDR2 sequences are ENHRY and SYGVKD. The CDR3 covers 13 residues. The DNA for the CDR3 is TGTGCCATCAGTGCCGACAGGGGTGACACCATATATTTT. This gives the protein CAISADRGDTIYF.

The CDR3 bases are TGTGCCAGTACAGAGTGGGAGGAACGGGACAATGAGCAGTTCTTC. Its protein is CASTEWEERDNEQFF. This chain uses TRBV2 with TRBJ2-1; the D gene is possibly TRBD2 (6 bases). The V gene lost 9 bases and the J gene lost 5 bases, with 20 bases spanning the gap. CDR1 and CDR2 from the germline V gene are SNHLY and FYNNEI. This CDR3 has 15 amino acids.